This T cell receptor (beta chain) emerged from a study of cytomegalovirus exposure and HLA in healthy donors (dated by TCRdb to about 2017). Study-level background: An earlier analysis of some 600 of the donors reported roughly 300 Gb of sequence data and 117 million unique TCR beta sequences obtained from about 170 million T cells. An early release that covered fewer than 800 HLA-typed donors contained 250 to 350 gigabases of sequencing data and 65 million to 100 million unique TCR sequences. Among the approximately 400 genotyped donors, around 81% belonged to the genetic ancestry cluster associated with self-reported Caucasian donors. The aim of the study was to test whether cataloging public T cell receptors could identify signatures of past pathogen exposure. The study profiled the T cell repertoires of around 700 subjects by immunosequencing and related them to cytomegalovirus serostatus. In addition to the first cohort of roughly 700 subjects, a separate validation cohort of 120 different subjects was used. To predict cytomegalovirus infection status, the study brought together high-throughput TCR immunosequencing, statistical association of individual TCRs with disease status, and machine learning. To study patterns of TCR occurrence, a later analysis re-analyzed previously published TCR beta repertoires from 700 or so donors and added high-resolution HLA genotyping. The later analysis used no new phenotypic data to find candidate immune exposures, relying instead on TCR beta sequences and their occurrence across donors. In an earlier analysis of 587 of the donors, high-throughput TCR beta sequencing was used to judge whether each TCR beta V gene segment behaved as functional or pseudogenic. Donor age, sex, ethnicity and CMV serostatus were compiled alongside the repertoire data. A later genetic analysis used genome-wide SNP genotypes for about 55% of the 666 donors, treating that subset as a discovery cohort. Every repertoire in the discovery cohort had been generated on one and the same sequencing platform. HLA typing included class I and class II loci at four-digit resolution. The number of donors typed differed by locus, with roughly 629-640 for A, B, C, DRB1 and DQB1, roughly 550 for DQA1, 600 to 610 for DPA1, and around 450 for DPB1. Several DR-DQ haplotypes were treated as single units for association and clustering because of strong linkage in the cohort. Among some 400 genotyped donors of the cohort, an average of roughly 230,000 unique TCR beta nucleotide sequences was sequenced per donor, of which approximately 18% were non-productive. Beyond this particular receptor, the publication reports: Because counts were too low, more than 15 rarely observed V segments, including chromosome 9 orphons, were excluded from the earlier analysis of a few hundred of the donors. Linkage disequilibrium might explain the correlated functional status among segregating V segments, but an unknown experimental factor could not be ruled out. While some public TCRs were present in many individuals, most TCR sequences turned up only very rarely across donors. In both the original and validation cohorts, the classifier was reported to diagnose cytomegalovirus status with high specificity and sensitivity. In the study, approximately 160 TCR beta chains were listed as associated with cytomegalovirus. Compared with equally common non-associated chains, HLA-associated TCR beta chains in a later analysis were more clonally expanded and had lower generation probabilities. In a later analysis, some 18,000 TCR beta sequences were associated with specific HLA alleles at a false discovery rate of 0.05. According to a later genetic analysis, donors in an Asian-associated ancestry cluster had fewer N-insertions in productive TCRs than the approximately 630-donor mean. Some IMGT-functional V segments, including TRBV6-2 and TRBV6-3, could not be told apart with the 87-base-pair reads, so those segments were excluded. According to the authors, the approach could potentially be generalized to other disease states and immunological phenotypes. A further reported finding was that TCR beta sequences accurately predicted the HLA-A and HLA-B alleles for most subjects in the first cohort. Three of the identified cytomegalovirus-associated TCR beta chains were confirmed in vitro to be specific for cytomegalovirus antigens. The only immune exposure information available for the cohort was CMV serostatus. In an earlier analysis of 500 to 650 of the donors, most TCR beta V segments appeared in productive rearrangements about 87% or about 30% of the time, broadly matching IMGT annotations. Because HLA typing was unavailable for some donors at each locus, only the typed subset was used in association tests. A group of highly shared sequence variants was considered likely to be a technical artifact of the sequencing pipeline. An association between a missense DCLRE1C variant and V-gene and J-gene trimming of TCR beta chains was found in a later genetic analysis and replicated in an independent cohort. The cohort was sequenced for TCR beta chains only, and without alpha or paired-chain data the features that could be detected were limited. The presence/absence analyses assumed that sequencing depth was roughly uniform across donors, and that assumption may not be true. According to a later analysis, parvovirus B19, influenza, CMV and Epstein-Barr virus appeared linked to several top co-occurrence clusters. In a later analysis, TCR association rates were found to vary across HLA loci, with the most associated TCRs seen for DRB1 alleles and the fewest for HLA-C alleles. Assigning TCR associations to individual alleles was difficult when HLA alleles, especially DR and DQ, strongly co-occurred. A later analysis found that most CMV-associated TCR beta chains appeared HLA-restricted, with HLA associations seemingly driven largely by CMV exposure.

The library was built by means of the immunoSEQ multiplex PCR assay. The multiplex PCR relied on a mix of 60 forward primers for TCR Vbeta segments and 13 reverse primers for TCR Jbeta segments. The CDR3 region of rearranged TCR beta genes was amplified from genomic DNA with a multiplex PCR assay. The Illumina HiSeq System was used to sequence the amplified TCR beta libraries as 87-base-pair reads. The study's processing was this. A later analysis tallied roughly 76 million unique TCR beta chains across the 666 repertoires, and around 9.9 million of those chains were shared by two or more donors. Raw reads were error-corrected and collapsed into unique sequences by a nearest-neighbor algorithm in which closely related sequences were merged to remove PCR and sequencing errors. To assign V, D and J gene segments, CDR3 sequences were aligned to IMGT reference sequences. For a sequence to be retained, at least a six-nucleotide match to both a V gene segment and a J gene segment was required. Rearrangements were called productive when the CDR3 lacked stop codons and stayed in frame with V and J; all others were non-productive. Following IMGT convention, CDR3 was defined as the stretch from the second conserved V-encoded cysteine up to the conserved J-encoded phenylalanine. The earlier analysis of fewer than 750 of the donors excluded sequences that lacked an unambiguous match to a single V gene segment. An earlier analysis of around 600 of the donors classified V segments as functional when productive rearrangements were above 56.7% and as segregating when the standard deviation between donors was above 5%. A statistical classification framework was developed to diagnose cytomegalovirus status using the catalog of TCR beta chain sequences. In a later analysis, V and J genes were assigned by comparing TCR nucleotide sequences against IMGT/GENE-DB human TR gene sequences. Using the TCRdist pipeline, a later analysis assigned CDR3 sequences along with most-parsimonious VDJ recombination scenarios. In a later analysis, every TCR beta chain was defined by the combination of its CDR3 amino acid sequence and its V-gene family, and reads without a unique V-gene family were dropped. In a later analysis, nearly 600 highly shared, low-generation-probability nucleotide sequences were removed to address suspected cross-contamination and a sequencing artifact. For each public chain, a later analysis derived a clonal expansion index from normalized ranks of inferred template counts within each repertoire. Generation probabilities in a later analysis came from a VDJ recombination model fitted to out-of-frame rearrangements, and those results were checked against IGoR. Hypergeometric tests were used in a later analysis to score TCR-TCR, TCR-HLA and TCR-CMV co-occurrence, with a repertoire-size bias correction applied to the TCR pairs. False discovery rates were estimated in a later analysis by permuting HLA or CMV assignments 20 times. In a later analysis, co-occurring TCRs were grouped with DBSCAN, and TCRdist sequence similarity was added when clustering was performed within HLA-allele-positive subsets. Repertoires with fewer than 30,000 or more than 120,000 public chains were left out of co-occurrence clustering, as were about 5 repertoires with anomalous nucleotide sharing. Imported from immuneACCESS, the table was reduced by TCRdb to in-frame sequences with V and J called. These copies leave out some clones; in studies compared against another copy, an unresolved V gene accounts for under half, and the cause of the remainder is not known. V, J and clone size were drawn from that table, and D and trimming were deduced from the DNA. For this sample there are around 69,000 clones; about 70% appear just once. The top ten clones comprise 7.5% to 8% of the sample.

Reading the germline V gene gives CDR1 MGHRA and CDR2 YSYEKL. CDR3 length: 17 amino acids, cysteine to phenylalanine. Of the read, only the CDR3 DNA is kept; its 51 bases are in frame from base 1. V is cut by 0 bases and J by 2 bases, and the space between the germline ends is 16 bases. The cohort was made up of approximately 670 healthy bone marrow donors. At the time of sampling, all cohort members were nominally healthy, though unrecorded immune exposures were likely present. The donor was CMV seropositive and belonged to the group of 250 to 300 seropositive cohort members. Each donor provided a peripheral blood sample, and peripheral blood mononuclear cells were used for TCR beta sequencing. Genomic DNA was extracted from the blood cell samples with the Qiagen DNeasy Blood Extraction Kit. For this clone: The target of this receptor is not known. Within one base of it there is no much larger clone, and no base qualities were kept.

What was sequenced was PBMCs. This sequence was found in a man aged 35 to 55 in good health and CMV-seropositive. The chain links TRBV4-1 with TRBJ2-5; perhaps TRBD2 is the D gene, with 6 bases matching. The nucleotide sequence is TGCGCCAGCAGCCAAGATCGGGCAAGGGACTCGCAAGAGACCCAGTACTTC. Its coded protein is CASSQDRARDSQETQYF.